This entry lists 10 T cell receptor beta chains sequenced from one sample in a study of blood T cell repertoires in COVID-19. Profiling relied on immunoSEQ multiplex PCR, and the TCRdb table lists in-frame clones only, not all of them. This sample has 150,000 to 200,000 clones, with approximately 91% found just once. The specimen sequenced was peripheral blood. The receptors here all came from a man aged 70-80 years with active or convalescent COVID-19.

J is TRBJ2-2 and V is TRBV11-3; D might be TRBD2 (6 bases). The ends were cut back, 5 bases at V and 4 bases at J, with 26 bases in the middle. Germline CDR1 reads SGHNT; CDR2 reads YENEEA. The length of the CDR3 is 19 residues. CDR3 sequence reads: CASSRASVTSTGSTGELFF. The CDR3 DNA reads as TGTGCCAGCAGCCGTGCTTCCGTGACTAGTACTGGTAGCACCGGGGAGCTGTTTTTT.

The CDR3 is CASSRADSTGNQPQHF. The CDR3 coding sequence is TGTGCCAGCAGCCGGGCGGACAGCACTGGAAATCAGCCCCAGCATTTT. The gene calls are TRBV6-2 or TRBV6-3 and TRBJ1-5, with D possibly matching TRBD1 (6 bases). The CDR3 runs to 16 residues. In germline, CDR1 is MNHEY, CDR2 SVGEGT. V lost 6 bases and J 4 bases, leaving 19 bases between the germline ends.

The genes are TRBV28 and TRBJ2-3; D is possibly TRBD2 (5 bases). Germline lookup yields CDR1 MDHEN and CDR2 SYDVKM. The length of the CDR3 is 13 residues. V was trimmed by 8 bases and J by 6 bases, leaving 15 bases between them. CDR3 amino acids: CASGLREPDTQYF. In DNA form, the CDR3 reads TGTGCCAGCGGTCTTAGGGAGCCCGATACGCAGTATTTT. Full variable domain (missing parts from reference TRBV28 and TRBJ2-3): DVKVTQSSRYLVKRTGEKVFLECVQDMDHENMFWYRQDPGLGLRLIYFSYDVKMKEKGDIPEGYSVSREKKERFSLILESASTNQTSMYLCASGLREPDTQYFGPGTRLTVL.

V usage is TRBV7-2 and J usage is TRBJ1-2; a possible D gene is TRBD1 (6 bases). The CDR3 is made up of 15 amino acids. The germline V and J ends were trimmed by 5 bases and 7 bases, with 20 bases remaining between them. Germline CDR1 reads SGHTA; CDR2 reads FQGNSA. The CDR3 region is CASSPSGGALSGYTF. In DNA, the CDR3 is TGTGCCAGCAGCCCATCGGGGGGCGCGTTATCTGGCTACACCTTC.

The chain carries TRBV25-1 and TRBJ1-1, with 12 bases lining up with TRBD1. CDR1 and CDR2 (germline): MGHDK, SYGVNS. V lost 8 bases to trimming and J lost 1 base; unmatched junction nucleotides: 5. The CDR3 sequence is 15 residues long. This CDR3 reads CASSGQGARNTEAFF. Written as DNA, the CDR3 is TGTGCCAGCTCGGGACAGGGGGCTAGGAACACTGAAGCTTTCTTT.

This clone has a single count. V is TRBV7-9 and J is TRBJ1-4; possibly TRBD1 for D (5 bases). Germline-derived CDR1 and CDR2 are SEHNR and FQNEAQ (reference sequence). V shed 1 base and J shed 8 bases, with 5 bases lying between them. The CDR3 extends over 12 amino acids. For the CDR3, the DNA is TGTGCCAGCAGCTTAGGACAGGAAAAACTGTTTTTT. Its protein is CASSLGQEKLFF. Drawing the rest from reference TRBV7-9 and TRBJ1-4, the complete variable domain is DTGVSQNPRHKITKRGQNVTFRCDPISEHNRLYWYRQTLGQGPEFLTYFQNEAQLEKSRLLSDRFSAERPKGSFSTLEIQRTEQGDSAMYLCASSLGQEKLFFGSGTQLSVL.

The chain is built from TRBV2 and TRBJ2-7; 10 nucleotides align to TRBD1. V gave up 4 bases and J gave up 0 bases; unmatched junction bases: 3. The CDR3 sequence is 15 residues long. The germline V gene has CDR1 SNHLY and CDR2 FYNNEI. The CDR3 DNA reads as TGTGCCAGCAGTGTAGGGGACAGGGGCTCCTACGAGCAGTACTTC. As protein: CASSVGDRGSYEQYF.

This clone was observed a few times. The chain recombines TRBV7-8 with TRBJ2-7, with 12 nucleotides matching TRBD2. The CDR3 runs to 16 residues. Trimming at V came to 4 bases and at J to 7 bases, leaving 11 bases not matched to a gene. Germline values: CDR1 SGHVS, CDR2 FQNEAQ. CDR3 sequence reads: CASSWRSSGRAEEQYF. As DNA, the CDR3 is TGTGCCAGCAGCTGGCGATCTAGCGGGAGGGCCGAAGAGCAGTACTTC. The complete variable domain, with remaining parts taken from reference TRBV7-8 and TRBJ2-7, reads GAGVSQSPRYKVAKRGQDVALRCDPISGHVSLFWYQQALGQGPEFLTYFQNEAQLDKSGLPSDRFFAERPEGSVSTLKIQRTQQEDSAVYLCASSWRSSGRAEEQYFGPGTRLTVT.

The CDR3 is CASSLSGILNTEAFF. The CDR3 DNA sequence: TGTGCCAGCAGTTTATCCGGGATCTTGAACACTGAAGCTTTCTTT. This rearrangement joins TRBV6-5 to TRBJ1-1, with no clear D. CDR3 length equals 15 residues. The ends were cut back, 4 bases at V and 0 bases at J, with 12 bases in the middle. The germline V gene has CDR1 MNHEY and CDR2 SVGAGI.

The sample holds a few counts of this clone. This chain connects TRBV19 to TRBJ2-3; D not resolved. Per germline, CDR1 LNHDA and CDR2 SQIVND (reference sequence). The V gene lost 5 bases and the J gene lost 2 bases, with 14 bases spanning the gap. The CDR3 is made up of 15 amino acids. CDR3 sequence reads: CASSSDGVATDTQYF. CDR3 nucleotides: TGTGCCAGTAGTTCAGATGGAGTGGCCACAGATACGCAGTATTTT.